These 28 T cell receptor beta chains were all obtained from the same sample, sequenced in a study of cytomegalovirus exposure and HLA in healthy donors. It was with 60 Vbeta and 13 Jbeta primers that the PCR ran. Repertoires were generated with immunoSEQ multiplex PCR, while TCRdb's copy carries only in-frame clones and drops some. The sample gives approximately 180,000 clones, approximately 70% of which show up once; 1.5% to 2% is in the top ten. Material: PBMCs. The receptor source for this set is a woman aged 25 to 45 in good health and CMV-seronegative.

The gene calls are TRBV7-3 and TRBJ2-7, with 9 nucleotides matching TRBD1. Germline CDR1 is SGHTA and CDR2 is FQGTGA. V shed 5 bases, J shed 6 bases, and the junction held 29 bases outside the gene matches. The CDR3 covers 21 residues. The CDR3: CASSATNNPSTAGQGSCEQYF. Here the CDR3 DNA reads TGTGCCAGCAGCGCAACCAATAATCCCTCAACCGCGGGACAGGGTAGCTGCGAGCAGTACTTC.

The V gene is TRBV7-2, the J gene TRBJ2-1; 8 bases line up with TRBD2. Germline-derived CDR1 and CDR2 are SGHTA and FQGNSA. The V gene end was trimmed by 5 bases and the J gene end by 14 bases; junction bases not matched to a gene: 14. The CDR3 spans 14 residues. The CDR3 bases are TGTGCCAGCAGCCCGAGAGTGGGACTAGATGTTAAGTTCTTC. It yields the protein CASSPRVGLDVKFF.

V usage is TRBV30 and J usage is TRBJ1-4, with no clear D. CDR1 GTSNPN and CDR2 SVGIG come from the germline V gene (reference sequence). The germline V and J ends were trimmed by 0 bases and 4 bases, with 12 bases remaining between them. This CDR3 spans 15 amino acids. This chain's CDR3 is CAWSVRVRYNEKLFF. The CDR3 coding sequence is TGTGCCTGGAGTGTACGGGTGCGGTATAATGAAAAACTGTTTTTT.

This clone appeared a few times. In nucleotides, the CDR3 is TGTGCCAGCTCACCAACGGGAACCCCCAGAGAGCAGTACTTC. It is translated as CASSPTGTPREQYF. The rearrangement links TRBV18 to TRBJ2-7; a possible D gene is TRBD2 (5 bases). Trimming took 2 bases from V and 7 from J, leaving 15 bases between them. Germline loops: CDR1 KGHSH, CDR2 LQKENI. CDR3 length equals 14 residues.

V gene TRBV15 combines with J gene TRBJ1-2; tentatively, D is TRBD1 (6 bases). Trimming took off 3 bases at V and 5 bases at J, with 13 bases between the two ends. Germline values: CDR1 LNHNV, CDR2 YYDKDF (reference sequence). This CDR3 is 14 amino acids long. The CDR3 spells CATSSVQGWYGYTF. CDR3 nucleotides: TGTGCCACCAGCAGTGTACAGGGATGGTATGGCTACACCTTC.

The CDR3 DNA reads as TGTGCCAGTAGTATAGTTGGCAGGGGAAACTATGGCTACACCTTC. Translation gives CASSIVGRGNYGYTF. The chain has TRBV19 and TRBJ1-2; a weak D match, TRBD1 (6 bases). Germline loops: CDR1 LNHDA, CDR2 SQIVND (reference sequence). Trimming removed 1 base from V and 2 bases from J, with 11 bases in between. This CDR3 spans 15 amino acids. Combining the CDR3 with reference TRBV19 and TRBJ1-2 gives the whole variable domain DGGITQSPKYLFRKEGQNVTLSCEQNLNHDAMYWYRQDPGQGLRLIYYSQIVNDFQKGDIAEGYSVSREKKESFPLTVTSAQKNPTAFYLCASSIVGRGNYGYTFGSGTRLTVV.

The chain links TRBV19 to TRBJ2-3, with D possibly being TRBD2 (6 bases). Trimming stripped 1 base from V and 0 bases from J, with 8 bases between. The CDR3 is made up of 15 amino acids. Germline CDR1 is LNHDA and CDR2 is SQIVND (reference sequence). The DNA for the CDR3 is TGTGCCAGTAGTATAGCCAGCGGGAGCACAGATACGCAGTATTTT. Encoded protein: CASSIASGSTDTQYF.

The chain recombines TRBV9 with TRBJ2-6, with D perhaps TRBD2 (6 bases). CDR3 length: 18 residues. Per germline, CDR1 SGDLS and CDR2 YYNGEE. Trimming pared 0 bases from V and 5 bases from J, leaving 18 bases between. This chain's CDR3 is CASSVGFPGTLRANVLTF. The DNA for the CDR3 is TGTGCCAGCAGCGTAGGGTTTCCAGGGACTCTAAGGGCCAACGTCCTGACTTTC.

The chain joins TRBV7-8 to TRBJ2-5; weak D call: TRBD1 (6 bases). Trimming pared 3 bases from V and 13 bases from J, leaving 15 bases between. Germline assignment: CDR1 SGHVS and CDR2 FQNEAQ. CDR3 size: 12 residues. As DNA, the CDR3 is TGTGCCAGCAGCTTCATGGACAGTCTTGTGTACTTC. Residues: CASSFMDSLVYF.

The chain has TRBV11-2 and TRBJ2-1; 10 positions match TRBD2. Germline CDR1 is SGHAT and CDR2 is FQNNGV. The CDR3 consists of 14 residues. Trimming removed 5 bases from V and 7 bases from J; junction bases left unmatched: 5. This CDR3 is CASSQAGGRNEQFF. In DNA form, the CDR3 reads TGTGCCAGCAGCCAAGCGGGGGGGCGGAATGAGCAGTTCTTC.

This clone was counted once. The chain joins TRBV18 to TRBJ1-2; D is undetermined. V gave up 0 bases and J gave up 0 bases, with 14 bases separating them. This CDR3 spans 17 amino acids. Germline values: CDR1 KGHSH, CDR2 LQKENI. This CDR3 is CASSPPEWHGTNYGYTF. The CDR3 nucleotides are TGTGCCAGCTCACCACCGGAGTGGCACGGTACTAACTATGGCTACACCTTC. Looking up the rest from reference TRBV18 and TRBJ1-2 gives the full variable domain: NAGVMQNPRHLVRRRGQEARLRCSPMKGHSHVYWYRQLPEEGLKFMVYLQKENIIDESGMPKERFSAEFPKEGPSILRIQQVVRGDSAAYFCASSPPEWHGTNYGYTFGSGTRLTVV.

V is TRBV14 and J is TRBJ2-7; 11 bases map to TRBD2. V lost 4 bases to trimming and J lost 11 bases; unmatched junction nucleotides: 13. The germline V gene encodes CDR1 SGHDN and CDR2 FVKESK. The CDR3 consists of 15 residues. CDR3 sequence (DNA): TGTGCCAGCAGCCCCCGACTCCTAGCGGGGGGAATGAAGTACTTC. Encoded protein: CASSPRLLAGGMKYF. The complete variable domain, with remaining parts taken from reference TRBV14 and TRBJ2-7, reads EAGVTQFPSHSVIEKGQTVTLRCDPISGHDNLYWYRRVMGKEIKFLLHFVKESKQDESGMPNNRFLAERTGGTYSTLKVQPAELEDSGVYFCASSPRLLAGGMKYFGPGTRLTVT.

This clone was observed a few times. In DNA form, the CDR3 reads TGTGCCAGCAGCTGGGGGGGCGGATATTCTGAAGCTTTCTTT. Translation gives CASSWGGGYSEAFF. The chain joins TRBV11-2 to TRBJ1-1, with TRBD1 as a possible D gene (6 bases). The CDR3 spans 14 residues. From germline, CDR1 is SGHAT and CDR2 FQNNGV. The V and J ends lost 4 bases and 6 bases respectively, with 15 bases between them.

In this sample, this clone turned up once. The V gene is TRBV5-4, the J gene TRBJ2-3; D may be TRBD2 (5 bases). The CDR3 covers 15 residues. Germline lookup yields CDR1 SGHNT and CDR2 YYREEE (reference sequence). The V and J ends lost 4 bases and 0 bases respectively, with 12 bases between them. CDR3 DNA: TGTGCCAGCAGCGCCCGGGGTGCTAGCACAGATACGCAGTATTTT. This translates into CASSARGASTDTQYF.

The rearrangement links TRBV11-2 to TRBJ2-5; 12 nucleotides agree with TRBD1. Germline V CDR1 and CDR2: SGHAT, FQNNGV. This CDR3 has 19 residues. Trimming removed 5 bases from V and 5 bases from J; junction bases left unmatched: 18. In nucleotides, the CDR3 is TGTGCCAGCAGCCCCCCACGGGGGGACAGGGGGCAAGAGGGGGAGACCCAGTACTTC. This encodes CASSPPRGDRGQEGETQYF. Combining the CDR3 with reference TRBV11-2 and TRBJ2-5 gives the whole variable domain EAGVAQSPRYKIIEKRQSVAFWCNPISGHATLYWYQQILGQGPKLLIQFQNNGVVDDSQLPKDRFSAERLKGVDSTLKIQPAKLEDSAVYLCASSPPRGDRGQEGETQYFGPGTRLLVL.

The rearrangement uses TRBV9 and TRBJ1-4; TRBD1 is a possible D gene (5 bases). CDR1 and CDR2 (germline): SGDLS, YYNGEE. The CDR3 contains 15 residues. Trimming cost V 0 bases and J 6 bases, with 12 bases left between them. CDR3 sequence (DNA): TGTGCCAGCAGCGTAGGTTTCCAGGGCCATGAAAAACTGTTTTTT. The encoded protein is CASSVGFQGHEKLFF.

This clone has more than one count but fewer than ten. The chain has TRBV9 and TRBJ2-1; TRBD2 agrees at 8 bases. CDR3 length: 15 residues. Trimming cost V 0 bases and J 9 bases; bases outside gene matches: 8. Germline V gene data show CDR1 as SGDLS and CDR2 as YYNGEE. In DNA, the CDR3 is TGTGCCAGCAGCGTAGTTGCGGGAGGCGTCGGTGAGCAGTTCTTC. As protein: CASSVVAGGVGEQFF.

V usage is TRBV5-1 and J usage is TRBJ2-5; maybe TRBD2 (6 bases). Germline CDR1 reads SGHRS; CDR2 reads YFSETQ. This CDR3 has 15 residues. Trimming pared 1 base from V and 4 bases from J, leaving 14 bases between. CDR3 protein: CASSLISGFVETQYF. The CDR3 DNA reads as TGCGCCAGCAGCTTGATTAGCGGCTTCGTAGAGACCCAGTACTTC.

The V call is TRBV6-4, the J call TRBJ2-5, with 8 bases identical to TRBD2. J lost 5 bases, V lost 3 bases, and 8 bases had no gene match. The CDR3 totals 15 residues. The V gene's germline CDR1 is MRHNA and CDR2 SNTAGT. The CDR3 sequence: CASSERRGEVETQYF. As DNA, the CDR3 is TGTGCCAGCAGTGAGCGGCGGGGGGAGGTGGAGACCCAGTACTTC.

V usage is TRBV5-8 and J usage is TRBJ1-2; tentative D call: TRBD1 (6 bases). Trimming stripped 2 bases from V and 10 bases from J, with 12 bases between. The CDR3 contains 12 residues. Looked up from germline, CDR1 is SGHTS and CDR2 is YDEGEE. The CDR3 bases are TGTGCCAGCAGCTTTCACAGGGCTGACTACACCTTC. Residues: CASSFHRADYTF.

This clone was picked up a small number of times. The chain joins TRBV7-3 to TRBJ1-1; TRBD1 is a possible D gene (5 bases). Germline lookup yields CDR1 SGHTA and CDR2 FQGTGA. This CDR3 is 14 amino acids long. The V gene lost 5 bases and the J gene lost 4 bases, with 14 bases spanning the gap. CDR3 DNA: TGTGCCAGCAGCCCTCAAGCCAGGGCCACTGAAGCTTTCTTT. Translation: CASSPQARATEAFF.

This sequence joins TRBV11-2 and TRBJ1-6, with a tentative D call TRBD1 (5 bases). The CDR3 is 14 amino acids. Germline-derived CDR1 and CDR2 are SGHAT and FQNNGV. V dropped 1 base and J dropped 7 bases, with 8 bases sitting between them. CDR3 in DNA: TGTGCCAGCAGCTTAGTCGCAGGGAATTCACCCCTCCACTTT. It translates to CASSLVAGNSPLHF.

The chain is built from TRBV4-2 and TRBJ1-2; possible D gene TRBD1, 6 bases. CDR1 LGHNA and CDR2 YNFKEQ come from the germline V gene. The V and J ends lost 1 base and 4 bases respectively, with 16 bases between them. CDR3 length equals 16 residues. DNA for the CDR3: TGTGCCAGCAGCCAAGGGGGGCTCAGGGCGCTCTATGGCTACACCTTC. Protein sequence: CASSQGGLRALYGYTF.

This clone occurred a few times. In DNA, the CDR3 is TGTGCCAGCAGTGAAGCGCTTCCGGGGGAGACCCAGTACTTC. This gives the protein CASSEALPGETQYF. The chain is built from TRBV2 and TRBJ2-5, with D perhaps TRBD2 (5 bases). In germline, CDR1 is SNHLY, CDR2 FYNNEI. Trimming removed 0 bases at V and 5 bases at J, with 10 bases between. The CDR3 runs 14 residues.

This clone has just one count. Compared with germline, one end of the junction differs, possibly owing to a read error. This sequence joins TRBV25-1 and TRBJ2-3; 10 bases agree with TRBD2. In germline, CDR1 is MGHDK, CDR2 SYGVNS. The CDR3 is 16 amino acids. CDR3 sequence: CASSALLAGSTDTQYF. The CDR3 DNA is TGTGCCAGCAGTGCGTTACTAGCGGGGAGCACGGATACGCAGTATTTT. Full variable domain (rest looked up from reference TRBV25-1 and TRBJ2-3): EADIYQTPRYLVIGTGKKITLECSQTMGHDKMYWYQQDPGMELHLIHYSYGVNSTEKGDLSSESTVSRIRTEHFPLTLESARPSHTSQYLCASSALLAGSTDTQYFGPGTRLTVL.

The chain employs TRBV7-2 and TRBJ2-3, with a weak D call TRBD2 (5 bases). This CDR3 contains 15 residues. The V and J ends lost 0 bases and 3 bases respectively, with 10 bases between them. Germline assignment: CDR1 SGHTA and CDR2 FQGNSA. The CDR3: CASSLAPGLTDTQYF. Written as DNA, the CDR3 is TGTGCCAGCAGCTTAGCGCCCGGACTTACAGATACGCAGTATTTT.

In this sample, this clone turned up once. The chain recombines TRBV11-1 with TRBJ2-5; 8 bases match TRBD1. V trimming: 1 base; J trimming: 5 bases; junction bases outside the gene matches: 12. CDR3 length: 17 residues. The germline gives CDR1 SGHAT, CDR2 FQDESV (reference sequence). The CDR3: CASSLGAGQGVRETQYF. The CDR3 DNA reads TGTGCCAGCAGCTTAGGGGCTGGACAGGGTGTTCGGGAGACCCAGTACTTC.

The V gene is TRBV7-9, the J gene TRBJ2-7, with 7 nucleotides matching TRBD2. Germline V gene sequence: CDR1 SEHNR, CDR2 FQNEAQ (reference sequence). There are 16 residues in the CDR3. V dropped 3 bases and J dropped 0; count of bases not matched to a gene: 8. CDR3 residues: CASSFPRASGSYEQYF. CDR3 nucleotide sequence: TGTGCCAGCAGCTTTCCTCGGGCTAGCGGCTCCTACGAGCAGTACTTC.